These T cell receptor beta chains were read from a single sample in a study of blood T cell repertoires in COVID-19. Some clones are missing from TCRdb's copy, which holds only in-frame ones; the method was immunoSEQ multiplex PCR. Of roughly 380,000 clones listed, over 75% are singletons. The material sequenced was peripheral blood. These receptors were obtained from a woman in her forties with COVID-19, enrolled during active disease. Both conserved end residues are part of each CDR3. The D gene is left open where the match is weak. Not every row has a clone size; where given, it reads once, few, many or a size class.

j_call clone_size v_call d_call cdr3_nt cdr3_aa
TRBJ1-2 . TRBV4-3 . TGCGCCAGCAGCCAAGTGGATGGGGCGTCGAATGGCTACACCTTC CASSQVDGASNGYTF
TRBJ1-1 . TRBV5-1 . TGCGCCAGCAGCCCCTATTTCACAGGGGAAGCTTTCTTT CASSPYFTGEAFF
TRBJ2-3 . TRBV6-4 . TGTGCCAGCAGTGAGCAGGGGAGCACAGATACGCAGTATTTT CASSEQGSTDTQYF
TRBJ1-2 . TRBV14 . TGTGCCAGCAGCCAAGCTCTGCCCAGTATCGGCTACACCTTC CASSQALPSIGYTF
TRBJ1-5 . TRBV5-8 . TGTGCCAGCAGCTTGGAGGTCGCAGGGCCGTTCAATCAGCCCCAGCATTTT CASSLEVAGPFNQPQHF
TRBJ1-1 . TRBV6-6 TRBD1 TGTGCCAGCAGTCCGACCGGGACAGTTTGGGGGAACACTGAAGCTTTCTTT CASSPTGTVWGNTEAFF
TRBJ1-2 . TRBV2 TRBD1 TGTGCCAGCAGCTCGGACAGGGTGAGTGCGACGTATGGCTACACCTTC CASSSDRVSATYGYTF
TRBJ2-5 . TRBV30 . TGTGCCTTTCAAGAAGGTACGCGGGAGACCCAGTACTTC CAFQEGTRETQYF
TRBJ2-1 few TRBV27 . TGTGCCAGCAGTTGGAGTGACTCCTACAATGAGCAGTTCTTC CASSWSDSYNEQFF
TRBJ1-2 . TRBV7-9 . TGTGCCAGCAGCTCGACGCCGGGACAACGCTTTGATACTCCTGGCTACACCTTC CASSSTPGQRFDTPGYTF
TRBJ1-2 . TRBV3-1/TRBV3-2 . TGTGCCAGCAGCCAAGATAATAGAGAACAGGATGGCTACACCTTC CASSQDNREQDGYTF
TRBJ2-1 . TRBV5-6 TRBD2 TGTGCCAGCAGCTTGGACGGACTAGCGGGGGATGCCTACTACAATGAGCAGTTCTTC CASSLDGLAGDAYYNEQFF
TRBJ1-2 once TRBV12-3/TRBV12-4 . TGTGCCAGCAATCAGGGGCCTAACTATGGCTACACCTTC CASNQGPNYGYTF
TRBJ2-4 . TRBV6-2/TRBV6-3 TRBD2 TGTGCCAGCAGTTATGTCCCGGGACTAGCGGGTGAGGAACTAGCCAAAAACATTCAGTACTTC CASSYVPGLAGEELAKNIQYF
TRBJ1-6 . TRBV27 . TGTGCCAGCAGCCGGGAGGGGTTCTCCTATAATTCACCCCTCCACTTT CASSREGFSYNSPLHF
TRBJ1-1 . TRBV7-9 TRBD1 TGTGCCAGCAGCGTCCCGGGACAGGGCGAAGCTTTCTTT CASSVPGQGEAFF
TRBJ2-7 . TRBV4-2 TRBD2 TGTGCCAGCAGCCCGCTAGCGGGGGGGAGCTCCTACGAGCAGTACTTC CASSPLAGGSSYEQYF
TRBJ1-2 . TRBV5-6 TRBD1 TGTGCCAGCGCTCAACCGGGACAGCCTTATGGCTACACCTTC CASAQPGQPYGYTF
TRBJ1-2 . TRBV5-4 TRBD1 TGTGCCAGCAGCTTAGCTCGGCAGGGGGCGACTCTACGGAGAGGCTACACCTTC CASSLARQGATLRRGYTF
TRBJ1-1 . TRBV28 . TGTGCCAGCTCTCCCTGGGTGCGGCACCAGAACACTGAAGCTTTCTTT CASSPWVRHQNTEAFF
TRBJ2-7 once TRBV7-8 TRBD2 TGTGCCAGCAGCTTACGCGGGAGGGCCTCTCTTACCTACGAGCAGTACTTC CASSLRGRASLTYEQYF
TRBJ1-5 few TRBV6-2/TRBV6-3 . TGTGCCAGCAGTTCCGGGACAAAAGTTCAGCCCCAGCATTTT CASSSGTKVQPQHF
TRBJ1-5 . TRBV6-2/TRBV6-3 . TGTGCCAGCAGTTACTCGAGAGGAGGCAATCAGCCCCAGCATTTT CASSYSRGGNQPQHF
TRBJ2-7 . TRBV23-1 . TGCGCCAGCAGTAATATACATAGAAGGGGGGGTAAGTACGAGCAGTACTTC CASSNIHRRGGKYEQYF
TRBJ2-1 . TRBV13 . TGTGCCAGCAGCTTGAGGGCAGGGGAAGGGTTTAATGAGCAGTTCTTC CASSLRAGEGFNEQFF
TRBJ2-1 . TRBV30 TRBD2 TGTGCCTGGAGTGTTCTCCGACTAGCGGGGGTCCGAGCCTCGAACAATGAGCAGTTCTTC CAWSVLRLAGVRASNNEQFF
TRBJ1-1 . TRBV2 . TGTGCCAGCAGACAGGGTTTTACCAACACTGAAGCTTTCTTT CASRQGFTNTEAFF
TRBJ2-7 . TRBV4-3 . TGCGCCAGCAGCCAAGAGTTCAGGCCGTCCTACGAGCAGTACTTC CASSQEFRPSYEQYF
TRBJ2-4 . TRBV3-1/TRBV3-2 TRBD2 TGTGCCAGCAGCCAAGAGGGCGCGGGGGGGCCGGAAGCCAAAAACATTCAGTACTTC CASSQEGAGGPEAKNIQYF
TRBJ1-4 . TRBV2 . TGTGCCAGCAGTGAGGGTCTTGCGCAGGGAGGTGGAAAACTGTTTTTT CASSEGLAQGGGKLFF
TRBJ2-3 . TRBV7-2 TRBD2 TGTGCCAGCAGCTTACGGGGGGGAGATACGCAGTATTTT CASSLRGGDTQYF
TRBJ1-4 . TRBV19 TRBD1 TGTGCCAGTAGTATAGTCGGGACAGGAAATGAAAAACTGTTTTTT CASSIVGTGNEKLFF
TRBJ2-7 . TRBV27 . TGTGCCAGCAGTCAAAGCCCCCTTTTTGACGAGCAGTACTTC CASSQSPLFDEQYF
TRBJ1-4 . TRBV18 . TGTGCCAGCTCCCGCGGACAGCTCGCAACTAATGAAAAACTGTTTTTT CASSRGQLATNEKLFF
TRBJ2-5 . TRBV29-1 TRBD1 TGCAGCGTAGGGACAGGGGGCCTAGAGACCCAGTACTTC CSVGTGGLETQYF
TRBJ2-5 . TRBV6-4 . TGTGCCAGCAGTGACTCGCCCGGAGGGCCAGAGACCCAGTACTTC CASSDSPGGPETQYF
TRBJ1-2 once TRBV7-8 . TGTGCCAGCAGCCCCCATTATCCAGGCTATGGCTACACCTTC CASSPHYPGYGYTF
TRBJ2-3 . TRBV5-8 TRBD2 TGTGCCAGCAGGTGGGGACTAGCGGGGGGAGATACGCAGTATTTT CASRWGLAGGDTQYF
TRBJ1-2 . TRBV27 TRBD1 TGTGCCAGCAGTTCCATAGGAAGGGGGCGGTCATATGGCTACACCTTC CASSSIGRGRSYGYTF
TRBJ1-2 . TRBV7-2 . TGTGCCAGCACCTACGATAAGACCTCAGGGGGCTACACCTTC CASTYDKTSGGYTF
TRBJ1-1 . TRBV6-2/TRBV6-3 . TGTGCCAGCAGTTCCGACCGGAGGGGTACTGAAGCTTTCTTT CASSSDRRGTEAFF
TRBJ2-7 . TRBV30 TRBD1 TGTGCCTTAAAACTCCCCACAGGGGGTGGCTACGAGCAGTACTTC CALKLPTGGGYEQYF
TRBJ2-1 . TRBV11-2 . TGTGCCAGCAGCTTAGAAACCCCCTCGGTCGGCAATGAGCAGTTCTTC CASSLETPSVGNEQFF
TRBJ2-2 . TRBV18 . TGTGCCAGCCGGTCGAGGGCGACGAACACCGGGGAGCTGTTTTTT CASRSRATNTGELFF
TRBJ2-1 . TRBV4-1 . TGCGCCAGCAGCCCGACTCATGACAGATGGGAGCAGTTCTTC CASSPTHDRWEQFF
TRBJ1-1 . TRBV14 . TGTGCCAGCAGCCAAGATTACAGAATGAACACTGAAGCTTTCTTT CASSQDYRMNTEAFF
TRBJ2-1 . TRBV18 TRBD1 TGTGCCAGCTCACCACCGGGACAGGGTTTCTACAATGAGCAGTTCTTC CASSPPGQGFYNEQFF
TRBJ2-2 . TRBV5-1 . TGCGCCAGCAGCTTGTTTGGACAGCCGAACACCGGGGAGCTGTTTTTT CASSLFGQPNTGELFF
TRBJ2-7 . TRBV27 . TGTGCCAGCAGTTTTGAGGCCGGGTCTTACGAGCAGTACTTC CASSFEAGSYEQYF
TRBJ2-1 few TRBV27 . TGTGCCAGCAGTCCCCGTGGGCCTTCCGACAATGAGCAGTTCTTC CASSPRGPSDNEQFF
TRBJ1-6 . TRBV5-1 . TGCGCCAGCAGCGACGGACTGCGGAGCTCCTATAATTCACCCCTCCACTTT CASSDGLRSSYNSPLHF
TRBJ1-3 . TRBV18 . TGTGCCAGCTCACCGAAGACAGTAAGCTCTGGAAACACCATATATTTT CASSPKTVSSGNTIYF
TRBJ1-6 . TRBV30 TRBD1 TGTGCCTGGAAATGGGACAGGGACTCACCCCTCCACTTT CAWKWDRDSPLHF